This entry concerns a single TCR beta chain. The sample belongs to a study of CD4 T cell repertoires in COVID-19. The CDR3 has 11 amino acids. Trimming stripped 4 bases from V and 2 bases from J, with 6 bases between. From germline, CDR1 is DFQATT and CDR2 SNEGSKA (reference sequence). The repertoire was sequenced with immunoSEQ multiplex PCR; TCRdb's copy has only in-frame clones and lacks some. This table holds 23,000 or so clones, roughly 87% found once. Sequencing was done directly on freshly isolated, uncultured memory T cells. The chain combines TRBV20-1 with TRBJ2-7; D gene unclear. This sample comprised central memory CD4+ T cells from blood, obtained before the COVID-19 pandemic. The TCR was taken from a human donor who had COVID-19. DNA of the CDR3: TGCAGTGCTAAAATCACCTACGAGCAGTACTTC. Protein product: CSAKITYEQYF.